This T cell receptor beta chain comes out of a study of T cell responses to AZD1222 COVID-19 vaccine. V trimming: 5 bases; J trimming: 4 bases; junction bases outside the gene matches: 5. Germline CDR1 SGHTA, CDR2 FQGNSA. The CDR3 contains 15 residues. Produced via immunoSEQ multiplex PCR; TCRdb's table is partial and in-frame only. The sample lists over 130,000 clones, about 90% occurring once. The chain is built from TRBV7-2 and TRBJ2-1, with TRBD1 matching over 10 bases. The sequence came from an adult who received the AZD1222 COVID-19 vaccine. The sequenced sample was peripheral blood, obtained 28 days after the second AZD1222 dose. As DNA, the CDR3 is TGTGCCAGCAGCGCCGGGACAGGGGTGTACAATGAGCAGTTCTTC. The encoded protein is CASSAGTGVYNEQFF. Full variable domain (remainder filled in from reference TRBV7-2 and TRBJ2-1): GAGVSQSPSNKVTEKGKDVELRCDPISGHTALYWYRQSLGQGLEFLIYFQGNSAPDKSGLPSDRFSAERTGGSVSTLTIQRTQQEDSAVYLCASSAGTGVYNEQFFGPGTRLTVL.